This TCR beta chain came from a study of regulatory T cells in long-lasting Graves disease. Sequencing libraries for TCR beta were prepared with iRepertoire HTBI primers and Arm-PCR of CDR3 regions. TCRdb called the multiplex PCR reads again in MiXCR, with one record for every CDR3 protein. The data show about 660,000 distinct CDR3 sequences, around 30% seen once. This CDR3 region has 15 residues. The V gene's germline CDR1 is SGHRS and CDR2 YFSETQ. The ends were cut back, 0 bases at V and 4 bases at J, with 10 bases in the middle. This clonotype appeared once. The time point was: persistent/refractory GD, antithyroid drugs over 5 years with positive TRAb. Researchers made the TCR library from RNA that was extracted from PBMCs.

Here the sequenced sample was peripheral blood mononuclear cells (PBMCs), taken when the disease was refractory, from a patient treated with antithyroid drugs. The rearrangement links TRBV5-1 to TRBJ2-2; D possibly uses TRBD1 or TRBD2 (5 bases each). This receptor was taken from a female donor with Graves disease. The CDR3 spells CASSLVRDGTGELFF. The CDR3 region has the DNA TGCGCCAGCAGCTTGGTCAGGGACGGCACCGGGGAGCTGTTTTTT.